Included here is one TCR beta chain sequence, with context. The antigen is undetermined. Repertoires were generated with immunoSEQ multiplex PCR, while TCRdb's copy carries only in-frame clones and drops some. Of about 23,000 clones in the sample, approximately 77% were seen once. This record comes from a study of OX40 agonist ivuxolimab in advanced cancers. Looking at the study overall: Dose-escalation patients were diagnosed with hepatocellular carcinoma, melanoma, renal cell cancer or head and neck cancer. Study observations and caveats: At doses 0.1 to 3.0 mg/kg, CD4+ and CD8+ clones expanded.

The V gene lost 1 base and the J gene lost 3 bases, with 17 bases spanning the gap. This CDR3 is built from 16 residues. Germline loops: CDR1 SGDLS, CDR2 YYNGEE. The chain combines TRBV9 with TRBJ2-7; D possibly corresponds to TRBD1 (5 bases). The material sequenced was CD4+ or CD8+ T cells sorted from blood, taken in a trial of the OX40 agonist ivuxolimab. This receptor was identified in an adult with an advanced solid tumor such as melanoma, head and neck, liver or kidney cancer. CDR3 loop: CASSVHDSRSYYEQYF. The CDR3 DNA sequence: TGTGCCAGCAGCGTACATGACAGCCGATCATACTACGAGCAGTACTTC.